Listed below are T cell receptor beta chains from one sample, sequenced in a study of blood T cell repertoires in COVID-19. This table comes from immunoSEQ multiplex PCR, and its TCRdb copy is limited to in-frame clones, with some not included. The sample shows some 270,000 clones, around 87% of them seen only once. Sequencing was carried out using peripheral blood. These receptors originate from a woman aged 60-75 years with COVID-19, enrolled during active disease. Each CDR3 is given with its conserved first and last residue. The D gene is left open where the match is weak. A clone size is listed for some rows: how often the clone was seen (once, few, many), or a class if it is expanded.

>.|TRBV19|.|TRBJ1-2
CASSTTVYGYTF
TGTGCCAGTAGTACGACAGTCTATGGCTACACCTTC
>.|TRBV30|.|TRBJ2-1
CAWLVGRGGNEQFF
TGTGCCTGGCTGGTGGGGCGGGGTGGAAATGAGCAGTTCTTC
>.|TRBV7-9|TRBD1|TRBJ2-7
CASSSTGGGYEQYF
TGTGCCAGCAGCTCGACAGGGGGCGGATACGAGCAGTACTTC
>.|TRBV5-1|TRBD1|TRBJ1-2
CASSLAQGAYGYTF
TGCGCCAGCAGCTTGGCCCAGGGGGCCTATGGCTACACCTTC
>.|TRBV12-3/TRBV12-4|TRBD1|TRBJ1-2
CASSQQGEGGYTF
TGTGCCAGCAGTCAACAGGGGGAGGGCGGCTACACCTTC
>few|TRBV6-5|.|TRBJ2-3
CASSTTQISF
TGTGCCAGCAGTACCACACAGATATCTTTT
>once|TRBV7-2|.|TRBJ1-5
CASSSEAVRTQPQHF
TGTGCCAGCAGCTCCGAGGCAGTTCGTACTCAGCCCCAGCATTTT
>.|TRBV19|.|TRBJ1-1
CASSRRTAVNTEAFF
TGTGCCAGTAGTAGGAGGACAGCGGTGAACACTGAAGCTTTCTTT
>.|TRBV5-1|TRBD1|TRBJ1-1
CASSSTGENTEAFF
TGCGCCAGCAGCTCAACAGGGGAAAACACTGAAGCTTTCTTT
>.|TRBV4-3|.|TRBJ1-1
CASSQGPAGGTEAFF
TGCGCCAGCAGCCAAGGGCCTGCCGGGGGGACTGAAGCTTTCTTT
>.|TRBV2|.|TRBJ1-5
CASSDMTGASNQPQHF
TGTGCCAGCAGTGATATGACAGGAGCTAGCAATCAGCCCCAGCATTTT
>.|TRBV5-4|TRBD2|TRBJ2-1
CASSRGLAGSYNEQFF
TGTGCCAGCAGCCGGGGACTAGCGGGTTCCTACAATGAGCAGTTCTTC
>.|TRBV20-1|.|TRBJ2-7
CSASRLLYEQYF
TGCAGTGCTAGTCGTCTTCTCTACGAGCAGTACTTC
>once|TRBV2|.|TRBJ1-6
CASSEKRRSSYNSPLHF
TGTGCCAGCAGTGAGAAGAGGAGGAGCTCCTATAATTCACCCCTCCACTTT
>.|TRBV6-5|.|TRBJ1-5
CASSRDSSQPQHF
TGTGCCAGCAGTCGCGACAGTTCTCAGCCCCAGCATTTT
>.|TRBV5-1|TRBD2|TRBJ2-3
CASSPGLAGGPRGTDTQYF
TGCGCCAGCAGCCCGGGACTAGCGGGGGGGCCTCGCGGCACAGATACGCAGTATTTT
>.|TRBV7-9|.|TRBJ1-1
CASSLAPGPEAFF
TGTGCCAGCAGCTTAGCTCCTGGGCCTGAAGCTTTCTTT
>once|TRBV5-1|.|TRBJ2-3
CASNRDNRGEDTQYF
TGCGCCAGCAACCGGGACAATAGAGGGGAAGATACGCAGTATTTT
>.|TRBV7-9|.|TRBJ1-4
CASSFGNLADEKLFF
TGTGCCAGCAGCTTCGGTAACCTTGCGGATGAAAAACTGTTTTTT
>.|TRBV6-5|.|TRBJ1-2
CASRKRDGYTF
TGTGCCAGCAGAAAAAGAGATGGCTACACCTTC
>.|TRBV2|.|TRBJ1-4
CASTLRVINEKLFF
TGTGCCAGCACCCTCAGGGTAATTAATGAAAAACTGTTTTTT
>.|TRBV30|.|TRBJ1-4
CAWSVSRNEKLFF
TGTGCCTGGAGTGTATCACGGAATGAAAAACTGTTTTTT
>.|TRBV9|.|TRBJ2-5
CASSGRLGPETQYF
TGTGCCAGCAGCGGTCGACTAGGCCCCGAGACCCAGTACTTC
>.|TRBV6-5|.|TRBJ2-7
CASSRGDQHYYEQYF
TGTGCCAGCAGCAGGGGGGATCAGCACTACTACGAGCAGTACTTC
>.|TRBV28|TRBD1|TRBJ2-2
CASYRQGKTGELFF
TGTGCCAGCTACCGACAGGGAAAAACCGGGGAGCTGTTTTTT
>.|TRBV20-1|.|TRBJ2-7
CSAGTYEQYF
TGCAGTGCTGGGACTTACGAGCAGTACTTC
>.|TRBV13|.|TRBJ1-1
CASSSKGVRTEAFF
TGTGCCAGCAGCTCAAAAGGGGTTCGGACTGAAGCTTTCTTT
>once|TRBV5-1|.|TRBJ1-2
CASSLDGGTNYGYTF
TGCGCCAGCAGCTTGGATGGCGGTACTAACTATGGCTACACCTTC
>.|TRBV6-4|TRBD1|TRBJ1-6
CASSDSGTGNSPLHF
TGTGCCAGCAGTGACTCCGGGACAGGGAATTCACCCCTCCACTTT
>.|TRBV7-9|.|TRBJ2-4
CASTPIQGDNIQYF
TGTGCCAGCACCCCAATACAGGGAGATAACATTCAGTACTTC
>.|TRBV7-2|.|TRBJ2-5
CASSTGLLETQYF
TGTGCCAGCAGCACTGGACTCCTAGAGACCCAGTACTTC
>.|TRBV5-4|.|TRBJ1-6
CASRGHRENSPLHF
TGTGCCAGCAGAGGGCACAGGGAAAATTCACCCCTCCACTTT
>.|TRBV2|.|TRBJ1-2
CASRAGGYGYTF
TGTGCCAGCCGGGCGGGGGGCTATGGCTACACCTTC
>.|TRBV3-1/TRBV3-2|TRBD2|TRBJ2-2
CASSQIAGGDTGELFF
TGTGCCAGCAGCCAAATAGCGGGGGGGGACACCGGGGAGCTGTTTTTT
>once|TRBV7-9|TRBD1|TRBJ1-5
CASSLAGTGHQPQHF
TGTGCCAGCAGCTTAGCGGGGACAGGGCATCAGCCCCAGCATTTT
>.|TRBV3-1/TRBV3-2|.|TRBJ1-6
CASSPSSEGTPLHF
TGTGCCAGCAGCCCCTCGAGTGAGGGCACACCCCTCCACTTT
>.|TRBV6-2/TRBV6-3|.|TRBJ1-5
CASSFSGGNQPQHF
TGTGCCAGCAGTTTTTCAGGGGGCAATCAGCCCCAGCATTTT
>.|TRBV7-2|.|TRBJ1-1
CASSLSGDTFF
TGTGCCAGCAGCCTCTCCGGGGATACTTTCTTT
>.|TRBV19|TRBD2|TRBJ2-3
CASRPLAGGRTDTQYF
TGTGCCAGTAGACCCCTAGCGGGGGGTCGCACAGATACGCAGTATTTT
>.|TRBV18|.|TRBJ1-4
CASSPPLRKLFF
TGTGCCAGCTCACCTCCCCTTCGGAAACTGTTTTTT
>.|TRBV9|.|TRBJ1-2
CASFGRQSGETNYGYTF
TGTGCCAGCTTTGGACGGCAGTCAGGGGAGACTAACTATGGCTACACCTTC
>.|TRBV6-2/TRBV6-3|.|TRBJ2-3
CASSYEVYTDTQYF
TGTGCCAGCAGTTACGAGGTCTACACAGATACGCAGTATTTT
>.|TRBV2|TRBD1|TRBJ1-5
CASNPTGNQPQHF
TGTGCCAGCAACCCGACAGGGAATCAGCCCCAGCATTTT
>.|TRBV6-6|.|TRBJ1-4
CASRRWETGTNEKLFF
TGTGCCAGCAGGAGGTGGGAAACAGGGACTAATGAAAAACTGTTTTTT
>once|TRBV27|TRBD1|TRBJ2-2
CASSQDWTGFLLRDTGELFF
TGTGCCAGCAGTCAAGACTGGACAGGGTTTTTGTTACGAGACACCGGGGAGCTGTTTTTT